This T cell receptor beta chain was sequenced in a study of blood T cell repertoires in COVID-19. About the study: The origin of the acute and convalescent COVID-19 samples was the United States, Italy and Spain.

Deletions cut 0 bases from V and 4 bases from J, with 13 bases between. Germline-derived CDR1 and CDR2 are SGHNT and YYREEE (reference sequence). The CDR3 has 15 residues. Authors' processing steps: Amplification of reference gene primers was used by the study to estimate nucleated cell counts. The table came from immunoSEQ multiplex PCR; TCRdb's copy has only in-frame clones and leaves some out. The V and J calls and the clone size are those of that table, but D and trimming were determined from the DNA. Of hundreds of thousands of clones in the sample, approximately 83% were seen once. This TCR was sampled from a human donor in a cohort sampled during active COVID-19. The V call is TRBV5-4, the J call TRBJ2-5, with D possibly TRBD2 on 5 matching bases. The sample taken for sequencing was peripheral blood. CDR3 DNA sequence: TGTGCCAGCAGCTTGGGGGCGGGTTGGGGAGAGACCCAGTACTTC. Its protein product is CASSLGAGWGETQYF.